The 18 T cell receptor beta chains below were found in one sample sequenced in a study of blood T cells in healthy people across ages. Sample-barcoded 5' priming and a J-beta primer mix drove a second PCR of about 6 to 11 cycles. One entry per CDR3 protein results from TCRdb running MiXCR on the 5' RACE reads. The table includes around 940,000 distinct CDR3 sequences, 45% to 60% detected once. Sequenced: blood. The receptor source for this set is a woman in her sixties or seventies in good health.

A note on this clonotype: A much larger clone differs by one base, so this may be a read error. The CDR3 carries no conserved terminal phenylalanine or tryptophan, so it likely arises from a read error. V and J are TRBV28 and TRBJ2-3, with D possibly being TRBD1 (6 bases). The CDR3 is 16 residues long. Germline assignment: CDR1 MDHEN and CDR2 SYDVKM. V was pared by 9 bases and J by 2 bases, with 21 bases between. The chain's CDR3 is CARHYRWGLYTDTQYL. CDR3 DNA: TGTGCCAGACATTATCGTTGGGGGCTCTACACAGATACGCAGTATTTG.

The chain couples TRBV28 to TRBJ2-5, with no clear D. The germline V gene has CDR1 MDHEN and CDR2 SYDVKM. The CDR3 consists of 13 residues. Deletions cut 3 bases from V and 4 bases from J, with 9 bases between. This CDR3 reads CASSLSEAETQYF. In nucleotides, the CDR3 is TGTGCCAGCAGTTTGTCAGAGGCAGAGACCCAGTACTTC.

The CDR3 DNA sequence: TGTGCCACCAGTGAGGCAGGAGGTCGCGAGCAGTACTTC. Its protein is CATSEAGGREQYF. The chain carries TRBV24-1 and TRBJ2-5; D might be TRBD2 (5 bases). Matching the DNA end better, TRBJ2-7 makes the J call doubtful. The CDR3 extends over 13 amino acids. Germline lookup yields CDR1 KGHDR and CDR2 SFDVKD.

This clonotype was seen only a few times. The V and J genes are TRBV27 and TRBJ2-7; 9 bases line up with TRBD1. The V and J ends lost 8 bases and 2 bases, in that order; junction bases with no gene match: 10. The CDR3 sequence is 15 residues long. CDR1 and CDR2 from the germline V gene are MNHEY and SMNVEV (reference sequence). The chain's CDR3 is CASGGTGNIPYEQYF. The CDR3 DNA follows: TGTGCCAGCGGCGGGACAGGGAACATCCCCTACGAGCAGTACTTC.

The J gene is TRBJ1-1, the V gene TRBV3-1; D is unresolved. The germline CDR1 and CDR2 sequences are LGHDT and YNNKEL (reference sequence). V was cut by 4 bases and J by 3 bases, with 12 bases left in between. The CDR3 totals 14 residues. The CDR3 coding sequence is TGTGCCAGCAGCCCCGCGCAGAGGCACACTGAAGCTTTCTTT. It yields the protein CASSPAQRHTEAFF.

A word on this clonotype: One junction end disagrees with the germline gene, perhaps due to a read error. The CDR3 spells CASSTGTASYEQYF. The CDR3 DNA is TGTGCCAGCAGTACTGGGACCGCGTCCTACGAGCAGTACTTC. V usage is TRBV5-1 and J usage is TRBJ2-7; possibly TRBD1 or TRBD2 for D (5 bases each). Germline loops: CDR1 SGHRS, CDR2 YFSETQ. The length of the CDR3 is 14 residues.

CDR3 DNA: TGTGCCAGCAGTCCCCGACAGGGGCGGTACAATGAGCAGTTCTTC. This translates into CASSPRQGRYNEQFF. The V gene is TRBV28, the J gene TRBJ2-1; TRBD1 agrees at 8 bases. CDR1 and CDR2 from the germline V gene are MDHEN and SYDVKM. The V segment lost 5 bases and the J segment 4 bases; nucleotides outside the gene matches: 7. The CDR3 has 15 residues.

V gene TRBV5-1 combines with J gene TRBJ2-3; TRBD2 aligns across 13 bases. Per germline, CDR1 SGHRS and CDR2 YFSETQ. There are 14 residues in the CDR3. The J segment lost 5 bases and the V segment lost 8 bases, leaving 5 bases of the junction unmatched. CDR3 region: CASGTSGAGDTQYF. DNA for the CDR3: TGCGCCAGTGGGACTAGCGGGGCCGGAGATACGCAGTATTTT.

Comment on this clonotype: The junction shows a germline mismatch at one end, possibly a read error. V gene TRBV7-9 combines with J gene TRBJ2-3, with D unresolved. The CDR3 is 14 residues long. Germline V gene sequence: CDR1 SEHNR, CDR2 FQNEAQ (reference sequence). CDR3 in amino acids: CANSPSLSTDTQYF. The CDR3 DNA sequence: TGTGCCAACAGCCCGTCATTAAGCACAGATACGCAGTATTTT.

This clonotype showed up just a few times. The chain combines TRBV7-9 with TRBJ1-4, with 8 bases that match TRBD1. CDR1 is SEHNR and CDR2 is FQNEAQ in the germline V gene (reference sequence). The CDR3 contains 14 residues. Trimming took 5 bases from V and 4 from J; bases not matched to a gene: 3. The chain's CDR3 is CASSLDRGNEKLFF. CDR3 DNA sequence: TGTGCCAGCAGCCTCGACAGGGGTAATGAAAAACTGTTTTTT.

The rearrangement uses TRBV29-1 and TRBJ2-7; 10 bases line up with TRBD1. V trimming: 3 bases; J trimming: 7 bases; junction bases outside the gene matches: 6. This CDR3 is 13 amino acids long. Germline V gene data show CDR1 as SQVTM and CDR2 as ANQGSEA. CDR3 sequence reads: CSVEQDRGLEQYF. In nucleotides, the CDR3 is TGCAGCGTTGAGCAGGACAGGGGGTTAGAGCAGTACTTC.

The chain is built from TRBV20-1 and TRBJ2-6, with TRBD2 identical over 10 bases. After removal of 3 bases from V and 2 bases from J, the junction contained 7 bases not matched to a gene. Germline-derived CDR1 and CDR2 are DFQATT and SNEGSKA (reference sequence). This CDR3 region has 17 residues. The CDR3 reads CSASSASGSTGANVLTF. CDR3 bases: TGCAGTGCTAGCTCGGCTAGCGGGAGTACTGGGGCCAACGTCCTGACTTTC.

This clonotype came up once. The chain combines TRBV6-6 with TRBJ1-1, with D possibly TRBD1 on 5 matching bases. The V and J ends lost 6 bases and 1 base respectively, with 15 bases between them. Germline V gene data show CDR1 as MNHNY and CDR2 as SVGAGI (reference sequence). The CDR3 is 15 residues long. The CDR3 DNA follows: TGTGCCAGCAGAGACCCGGGACGGGAGAACACTGAAGCTTTCTTT. It translates to CASRDPGRENTEAFF.

V usage is TRBV28 and J usage is TRBJ2-1; TRBD2 aligns across 11 bases. Trimming cost V 5 bases and J 9 bases; bases outside gene matches: 12. The CDR3 runs to 16 residues. Germline V lookup: CDR1 MDHEN, CDR2 SYDVKM. CDR3 residues: CASSPQGLAGGGEQFF. The CDR3, as DNA: TGTGCCAGCAGTCCCCAAGGGCTAGCGGGAGGAGGTGAGCAGTTCTTC.

This clonotype showed up just a few times. The rearrangement joins TRBV29-1 to TRBJ1-1, with a possible D match to TRBD1 (6 bases). The CDR3 is made up of 13 amino acids. CDR1 and CDR2 (germline): SQVTM, ANQGSEA. V was shortened by 4 bases and J by 1 base, with 10 bases between the two germline ends. The CDR3 nucleotides read TGCAGCGTTGGGGAGGGGGGGAACACTGAAGCTTTCTTT. It specifies CSVGEGGNTEAFF.

This clonotype was picked up a small number of times. The V and J genes are TRBV12-3 or TRBV12-4 and TRBJ2-3, with D unclear. V lost 6 bases and J lost 10, with 2 bases in between. The CDR3 length is 8 residues. The CDR3 loop is CASSAQYF. The CDR3 DNA sequence: TGTGCCAGCAGCGCGCAGTATTTT.

The gene calls are TRBV28 and TRBJ1-5, with D possibly being TRBD1 (6 bases). This CDR3 comprises 17 residues. V lost 7 bases to trimming and J lost 7 bases, with 26 bases between them. Germline-derived CDR1 and CDR2 are MDHEN and SYDVKM. The CDR3 region has the DNA TGTGCCAGCATCATAGGGGGTGGGACAAGAGTTGGACAGCCCCAGCATTTT. It is translated as CASIIGGGTRVGQPQHF.

This chain connects TRBV6-5 to TRBJ2-2; D remains ambiguous. The V gene lost 2 bases and the J gene lost 7 bases, with 8 bases spanning the gap. The CDR3 consists of 13 residues. Germline CDR1 is MNHEY and CDR2 is SVGAGI. The CDR3 DNA reads TGTGCCAGCAGTTACCCTGGAAGCGGGGAGCTGTTTTTT. It encodes CASSYPGSGELFF.